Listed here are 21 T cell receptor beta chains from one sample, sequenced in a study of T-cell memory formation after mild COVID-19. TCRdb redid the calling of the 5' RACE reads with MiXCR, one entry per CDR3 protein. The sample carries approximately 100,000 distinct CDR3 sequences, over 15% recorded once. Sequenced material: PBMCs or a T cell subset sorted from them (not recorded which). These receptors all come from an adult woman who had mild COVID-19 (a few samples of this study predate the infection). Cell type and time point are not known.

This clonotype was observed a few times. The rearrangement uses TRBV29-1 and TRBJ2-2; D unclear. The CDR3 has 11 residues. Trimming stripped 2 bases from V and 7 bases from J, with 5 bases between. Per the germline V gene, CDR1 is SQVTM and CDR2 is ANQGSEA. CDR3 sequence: CSVERFGELFF. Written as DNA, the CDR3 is TGCAGCGTTGAAAGGTTCGGGGAGCTGTTTTTT.

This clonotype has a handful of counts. This CDR3 reads CASNTNGQFTEAFF. The DNA for the CDR3 is TGTGCCAGCAACACGAACGGACAGTTCACTGAAGCTTTCTTT. The chain joins TRBV19 to TRBJ1-1; tentative D call: TRBD1 (6 bases). Germline V gene lookup returns CDR1 LNHDA and CDR2 SQIVND (reference sequence). This CDR3 has 14 residues. The V and J ends lost 9 bases and 4 bases respectively, with 18 bases between them.

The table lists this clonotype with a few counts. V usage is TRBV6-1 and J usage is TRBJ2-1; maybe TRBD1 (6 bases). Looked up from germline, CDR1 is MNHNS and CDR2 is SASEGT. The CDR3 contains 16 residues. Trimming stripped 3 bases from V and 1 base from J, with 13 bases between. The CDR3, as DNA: TGTGCCAGCAGTGACTTGGGGGCTGCATCCTACAATGAGCAGTTCTTC. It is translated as CASSDLGAASYNEQFF.

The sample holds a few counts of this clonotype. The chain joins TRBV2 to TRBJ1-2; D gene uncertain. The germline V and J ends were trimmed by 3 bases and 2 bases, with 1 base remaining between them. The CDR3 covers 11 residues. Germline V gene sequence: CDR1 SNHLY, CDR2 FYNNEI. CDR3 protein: CASSENYGYTF. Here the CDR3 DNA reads TGTGCCAGCAGTGAGAACTATGGCTACACCTTC.

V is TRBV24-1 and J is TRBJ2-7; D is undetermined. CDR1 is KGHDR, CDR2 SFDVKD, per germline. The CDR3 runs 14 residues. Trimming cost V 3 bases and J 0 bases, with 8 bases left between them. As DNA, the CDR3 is TGTGCCACCAGTGATGGGCGGATCTCCTACGAGCAGTACTTC. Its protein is CATSDGRISYEQYF.

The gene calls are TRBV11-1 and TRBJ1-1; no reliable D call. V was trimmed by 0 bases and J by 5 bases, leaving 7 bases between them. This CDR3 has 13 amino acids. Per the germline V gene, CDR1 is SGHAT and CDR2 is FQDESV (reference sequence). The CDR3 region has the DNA TGTGCCAGCAGCTTAGCGCTTTTAACTGAAGCTTTCTTT. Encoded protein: CASSLALLTEAFF.

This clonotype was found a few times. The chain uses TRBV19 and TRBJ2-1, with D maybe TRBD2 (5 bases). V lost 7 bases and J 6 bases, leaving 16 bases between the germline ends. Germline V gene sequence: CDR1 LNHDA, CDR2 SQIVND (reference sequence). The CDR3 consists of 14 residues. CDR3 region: CASNERGEFNEQFF. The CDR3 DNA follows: TGTGCCAGTAATGAACGGGGTGAATTCAATGAGCAGTTCTTC.

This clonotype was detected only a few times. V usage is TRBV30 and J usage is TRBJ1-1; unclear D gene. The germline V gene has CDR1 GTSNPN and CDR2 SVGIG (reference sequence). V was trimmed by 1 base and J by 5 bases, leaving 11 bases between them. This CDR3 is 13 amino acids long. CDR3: CAWSAGVGTEAFF. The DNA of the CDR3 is TGTGCCTGGAGTGCCGGGGTGGGGACTGAAGCTTTCTTT.

CDR3 sequence: CARERGRNEQFF. The DNA for the CDR3 is TGTGCCAGAGAAAGGGGCCGAAATGAGCAGTTCTTC. J is TRBJ2-1 and V is TRBV2; possibly TRBD1 for D (5 bases). This CDR3 spans 12 amino acids. Germline V gene lookup returns CDR1 SNHLY and CDR2 FYNNEI. V gave up 9 bases and J gave up 7 bases, with 13 bases separating them.

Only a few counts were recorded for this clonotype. CDR3 DNA: TGTGCCAGCAGTGAGTTTGGGGAGTACAATGAGCAGTTCTTC. Its translation: CASSEFGEYNEQFF. The chain uses TRBV6-4 and TRBJ2-1, with D tentatively TRBD2 (5 bases). Germline V gives CDR1 MRHNA, CDR2 SNTAGT. V shed 3 bases and J shed 4 bases, with 10 bases lying between them. This CDR3 is built from 14 residues.

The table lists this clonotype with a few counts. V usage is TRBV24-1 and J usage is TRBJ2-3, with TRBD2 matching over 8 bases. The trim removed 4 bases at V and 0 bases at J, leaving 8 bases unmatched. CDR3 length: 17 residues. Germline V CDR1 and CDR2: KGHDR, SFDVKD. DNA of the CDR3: TGTGCCACCAGTGAGTTATTAGCGGGAACCAGCACAGATACGCAGTATTTT. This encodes CATSELLAGTSTDTQYF.

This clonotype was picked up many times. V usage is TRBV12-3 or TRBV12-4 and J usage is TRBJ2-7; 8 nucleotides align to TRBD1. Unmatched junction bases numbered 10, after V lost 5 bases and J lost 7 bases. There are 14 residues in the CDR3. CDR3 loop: CASSPPDRVNEQYF. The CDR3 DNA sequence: TGTGCCAGCAGTCCCCCGGACAGGGTTAATGAGCAGTACTTC.

CDR3 sequence: CASSRGKNTEAFF. The CDR3, as DNA: TGTGCCAGCAGCCGAGGGAAGAACACTGAAGCTTTCTTT. The genes are TRBV13 and TRBJ1-1; D gene unclear. CDR3 length: 13 residues. Trimming removed 5 bases from V and 1 base from J, with 8 bases in between. Per germline, CDR1 PRHDT and CDR2 FYEKMQ (reference sequence).

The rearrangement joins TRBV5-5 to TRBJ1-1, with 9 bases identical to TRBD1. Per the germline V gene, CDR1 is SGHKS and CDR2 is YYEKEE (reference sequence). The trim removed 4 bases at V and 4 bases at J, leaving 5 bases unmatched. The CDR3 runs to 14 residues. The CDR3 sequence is CASSEGQGSTEAFF. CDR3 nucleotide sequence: TGTGCCAGCAGCGAGGGACAGGGAAGCACTGAAGCTTTCTTT. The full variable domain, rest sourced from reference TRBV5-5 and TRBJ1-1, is DAGVTQSPTHLIKTRGQQVTLRCSPISGHKSVSWYQQVLGQGPQFIFQYYEKEERGRGNFPDRFSARQFPNYSSELNVNALLLGDSALYLCASSEGQGSTEAFFGQGTRLTVV.

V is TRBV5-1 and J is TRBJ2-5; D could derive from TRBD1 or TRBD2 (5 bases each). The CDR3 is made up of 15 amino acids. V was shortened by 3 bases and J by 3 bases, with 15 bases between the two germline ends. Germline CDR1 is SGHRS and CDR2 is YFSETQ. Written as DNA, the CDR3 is TGCGCCAGCAGCTCGCTACCCGGGACGGAAGAGACCCAGTACTTC. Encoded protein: CASSSLPGTEETQYF.

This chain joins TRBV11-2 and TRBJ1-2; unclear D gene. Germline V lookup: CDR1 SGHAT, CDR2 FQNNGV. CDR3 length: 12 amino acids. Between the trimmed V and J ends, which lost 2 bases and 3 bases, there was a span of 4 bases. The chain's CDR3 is CASSLSDYGYTF. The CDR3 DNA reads TGTGCCAGCAGCTTATCGGACTATGGCTACACCTTC.

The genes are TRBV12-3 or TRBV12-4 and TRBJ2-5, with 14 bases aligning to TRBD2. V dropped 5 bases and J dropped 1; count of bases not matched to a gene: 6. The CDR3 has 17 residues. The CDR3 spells CASSQTGLAGGQETQYF. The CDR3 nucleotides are TGTGCCAGCAGTCAAACCGGACTAGCGGGGGGCCAAGAGACCCAGTACTTC.

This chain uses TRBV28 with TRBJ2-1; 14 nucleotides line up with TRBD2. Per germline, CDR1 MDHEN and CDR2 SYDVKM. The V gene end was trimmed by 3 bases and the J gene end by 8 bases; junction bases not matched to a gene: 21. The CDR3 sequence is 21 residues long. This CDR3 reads CASSFRRLAGGPALKGDEQFF. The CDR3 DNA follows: TGTGCCAGCAGTTTCCGTCGACTAGCGGGAGGGCCGGCCCTAAAGGGCGATGAGCAGTTCTTC.

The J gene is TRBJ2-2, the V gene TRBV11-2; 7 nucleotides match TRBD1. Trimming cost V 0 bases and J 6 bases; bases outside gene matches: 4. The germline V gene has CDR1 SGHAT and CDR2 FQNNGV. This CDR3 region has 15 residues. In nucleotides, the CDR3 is TGTGCCAGCAGCTTAGAGCTTGGGACAGCCGGGGAGCTGTTTTTT. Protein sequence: CASSLELGTAGELFF.

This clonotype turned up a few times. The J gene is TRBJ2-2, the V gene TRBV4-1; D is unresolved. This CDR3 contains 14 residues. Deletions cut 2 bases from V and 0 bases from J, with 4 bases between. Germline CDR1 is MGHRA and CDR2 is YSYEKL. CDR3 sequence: CASSQIPNTGELFF. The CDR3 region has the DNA TGCGCCAGCAGCCAAATCCCGAACACCGGGGAGCTGTTTTTT.

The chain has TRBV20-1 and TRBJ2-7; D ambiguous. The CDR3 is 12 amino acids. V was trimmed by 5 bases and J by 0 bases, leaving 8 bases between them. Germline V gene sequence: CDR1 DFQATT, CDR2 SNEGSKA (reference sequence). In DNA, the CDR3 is TGCAGTGCTCGAGCAGACTCCTACGAGCAGTACTTC. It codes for CSARADSYEQYF.